Shown below are 4 T cell receptor beta chains from a single sample sequenced in a study of blood T cell repertoires in COVID-19. TCRdb keeps only in-frame clones here, not all; method: immunoSEQ multiplex PCR. Altogether fewer than 300,000 clones are present, approximately 90% being singletons, with the ten largest covering around 2%. Sequencing used peripheral blood. The receptors were gathered from a woman aged 30 to 39 with COVID-19, enrolled during active disease.

The gene calls are TRBV5-6 and TRBJ1-3; D might be TRBD1 (5 bases). Germline V gives CDR1 SGHDT, CDR2 YYEEEE. The CDR3 totals 16 residues. V was clipped by 0 bases and J by 4 bases, with 14 bases between them. The CDR3 nucleotides read TGTGCCAGCAGCTTGGCTCTGGGGCGCGTAGGAAACACCATATATTTT. It codes for CASSLALGRVGNTIYF.

This chain uses TRBV29-1 with TRBJ2-3; TRBD2 matches at 10 bases. Germline values: CDR1 SQVTM, CDR2 ANQGSEA. The CDR3 is 14 amino acids. J gave up 2 bases and V 6 bases, and 5 bases lay outside the gene matches. CDR3: CSVSGLADTDTQYF. The DNA for the CDR3 is TGCAGCGTAAGTGGACTAGCGGACACAGATACGCAGTATTTT.

This chain joins TRBV5-1 and TRBJ1-4; D possibly corresponds to TRBD1 (5 bases). The CDR3 length is 14 residues. CDR1 is SGHRS, CDR2 YFSETQ, per germline. V was cut by 0 bases and J by 3 bases, with 6 bases left in between. The chain's CDR3 is CASSLAGSNEKLFF. CDR3 bases: TGCGCCAGCAGCTTGGCAGGGTCTAATGAAAAACTGTTTTTT. Full variable domain (missing parts from reference TRBV5-1 and TRBJ1-4): KAGVTQTPRYLIKTRGQQVTLSCSPISGHRSVSWYQQTPGQGLQFLFEYFSETQRNKGNFPGRFSGRQFSNSRSEMNVSTLELGDSALYLCASSLAGSNEKLFFGSGTQLSVL.

V usage is TRBV7-9 and J usage is TRBJ2-7; D remains unclear. With 2 bases removed from V and 7 bases from J, the gap between germline ends came to 9 bases. Germline V CDR1 and CDR2: SEHNR, FQNEAQ (reference sequence). The CDR3 is 12 amino acids. As DNA, the CDR3 is TGTGCCAGCAGCTTATCTATGACAGAGCAGTACTTC. It encodes CASSLSMTEQYF.